Listed here are 22 T cell receptor beta chains from one sample, sequenced in a study of cytomegalovirus exposure and HLA in healthy donors (dated by TCRdb to the late 2010s). Library prep was done by the immunoSEQ multiplex PCR assay. For the multiplex PCR, a mixture combining 60 forward primers for TCR Vbeta segments and 13 reverse primers for TCR Jbeta segments was used. The table was pulled from immuneACCESS by TCRdb, which kept in-frame rearrangements only. Such tables lose some clones; where checked, under half of the loss comes from unresolved V genes, and the rest has no known cause. The sample profile shows about 200,000 clones; 70% to 80% of them were found once. The ten largest make up less than 3.5% of the sample. The source material was PBMCs. The source of these receptors is a woman between 25 and 40 years old in good health and CMV-seronegative.

The sample holds one count of this clone. CDR3 in amino acids: CASSPRGLEPNTGELFF. In DNA, the CDR3 is TGTGCCAGCTCACCACGAGGACTAGAGCCTAACACCGGGGAGCTGTTTTTT. The genes are TRBV18 and TRBJ2-2; TRBD2 aligns across 7 bases. This CDR3 has 17 amino acids. V dropped 1 base and J dropped 2; count of bases not matched to a gene: 7. The V gene's germline CDR1 is KGHSH and CDR2 LQKENI.

With respect to this clone: Other DNA sequences in this specimen translate into the identical CDR3. The chain has TRBV30 and TRBJ1-5; D may be TRBD1 (6 bases). CDR3 size: 16 residues. Between the trimmed V and J ends, which lost 0 bases and 1 base, there was a span of 13 bases. Looked up from germline, CDR1 is GTSNPN and CDR2 is SVGIG (reference sequence). DNA of the CDR3: TGTGCCTGGAGTGTATTACAGGGAAAGAGCAATCAGCCCCAGCATTTT. Amino acid sequence: CAWSVLQGKSNQPQHF.

As DNA, the CDR3 is TGTGCCAGCAGTTTAGAGCGGGGCCAATGGGATGAGCAGTTCTTC. Translating gives CASSLERGQWDEQFF. The chain carries TRBV28 and TRBJ2-1; the match to TRBD2 covers 7 bases. This CDR3 is 15 amino acids long. V lost 2 bases and J lost 8; bases outside the gene matches: 9. CDR1 and CDR2 (germline): MDHEN, SYDVKM.

This clone was seen a handful of times. V is TRBV7-2 and J is TRBJ1-1; D perhaps matches TRBD1 (6 bases). V was trimmed by 4 bases and J by 0 bases, leaving 9 bases between them. Per germline, CDR1 SGHTA and CDR2 FQGNSA. The CDR3 is 14 residues long. CDR3 nucleotide sequence: TGTGCCAGCAGCTCACAGGGCATGAACACTGAAGCTTTCTTT. As protein: CASSSQGMNTEAFF.

This chain joins TRBV15 and TRBJ1-5; 11 positions match TRBD1. The CDR3 spans 16 residues. V shed 2 bases, J shed 6 bases, and the junction held 6 bases outside the gene matches. From germline, CDR1 is LNHNV and CDR2 YYDKDF (reference sequence). The chain's CDR3 is CATSRPRTGGSQPQHF. The CDR3 DNA reads as TGTGCCACCAGCAGACCGCGGACAGGGGGCAGTCAGCCCCAGCATTTT.

The chain links TRBV25-1 to TRBJ2-7; 7 bases line up with TRBD1. CDR3 length: 15 amino acids. CDR1 MGHDK and CDR2 SYGVNS come from the germline V gene. V dropped 5 bases and J dropped 5; count of bases not matched to a gene: 12. In DNA form, the CDR3 reads TGTGCCAGCAGTCCGAACGACAGGGTTTTCAACGAGCAGTACTTC. Translating gives CASSPNDRVFNEQYF.

The chain uses TRBV27 and TRBJ2-1; 11 bases are shared with TRBD2. V dropped 1 base and J dropped 6; count of bases not matched to a gene: 5. The CDR3 runs to 16 residues. Germline assignment: CDR1 MNHEY and CDR2 SMNVEV (reference sequence). For the CDR3, the DNA is TGTGCCAGCAGTTTATATCGGACTAGCGGGCGCAATGAGCAGTTCTTC. Translated: CASSLYRTSGRNEQFF.

This chain connects TRBV5-1 to TRBJ1-4, with D unresolved. V dropped 4 bases and J dropped 8 bases, with 9 bases sitting between them. The germline gives CDR1 SGHRS, CDR2 YFSETQ. The CDR3 extends over 12 amino acids. The CDR3 nucleotides read TGCGCCAGCAGCGGCAGAGGGGAAAAACTGTTTTTT. Amino acid sequence: CASSGRGEKLFF.

CDR3 in DNA: TGTGCCAGCACCCGAAGTGTGGACAGGGGCTCTGGCTACACCTTC. Its protein product is CASTRSVDRGSGYTF. The V and J genes are TRBV6-5 and TRBJ1-2; TRBD1 agrees at 9 bases. After removal of 7 bases from V and 7 bases from J, the junction contained 13 bases not matched to a gene. The CDR3 is 15 residues long. CDR1 and CDR2 from the germline V gene are MNHEY and SVGAGI.

The chain combines TRBV5-1 with TRBJ1-4; TRBD1 matches at 7 bases. With V trimmed by 2 bases and J by 7 bases, 11 bases remained unmatched. Germline CDR1 and CDR2: SGHRS and YFSETQ. The CDR3 consists of 16 residues. The CDR3 DNA is TGCGCCAGCAGCTTCAGGGTAGGGGACAGTGGTGAAAAACTGTTTTTT. It is translated as CASSFRVGDSGEKLFF. Together with reference TRBV5-1 and TRBJ1-4, the CDR3 gives the full variable domain: KAGVTQTPRYLIKTRGQQVTLSCSPISGHRSVSWYQQTPGQGLQFLFEYFSETQRNKGNFPGRFSGRQFSNSRSEMNVSTLELGDSALYLCASSFRVGDSGEKLFFGSGTQLSVL.

The chain recombines TRBV6-5 with TRBJ1-4; 9 nucleotides match TRBD1. This CDR3 contains 14 residues. Germline CDR1 is MNHEY and CDR2 is SVGAGI. The V and J ends lost 6 bases and 5 bases, in that order; junction bases with no gene match: 4. In DNA form, the CDR3 reads TGTGCCAGCAGGGGAACAGGGGGCAATGAAAAACTGTTTTTT. This gives the protein CASRGTGGNEKLFF.

V usage is TRBV5-1 and J usage is TRBJ2-7, with TRBD2 matching 9 bases. Trimming cost V 5 bases and J 6 bases; bases outside gene matches: 12. The germline CDR1 and CDR2 sequences are SGHRS and YFSETQ. The CDR3 has 15 amino acids. The CDR3 protein is CASRGAGTSQREQYF. The CDR3 DNA is TGCGCCAGCAGGGGAGCCGGGACTAGCCAGCGCGAGCAGTACTTC.

The sample holds a few counts of this clone. The J gene is TRBJ1-1, the V gene TRBV6-6, with D unresolved. The CDR3 extends over 12 amino acids. With 6 bases removed from V and 1 base from J, the gap between germline ends came to 6 bases. The V gene's germline CDR1 is MNHNY and CDR2 SVGAGI (reference sequence). The DNA of the CDR3 is TGTGCCAGCAGCCGGGGGAACACTGAAGCTTTCTTT. Protein: CASSRGNTEAFF.

The count of this clone is one. The rearrangement links TRBV19 to TRBJ2-1; no definite D call. Germline CDR1 reads LNHDA; CDR2 reads SQIVND (reference sequence). This CDR3 has 12 residues. Trimming removed 2 bases from V and 5 bases from J, with 4 bases in between. The CDR3 sequence: CASSISDNEQFF. The CDR3 DNA follows: TGTGCCAGTAGTATATCAGACAATGAGCAGTTCTTC.

The rearrangement links TRBV13 to TRBJ2-1; D might be TRBD2 (6 bases). Trimming removed 6 bases at V and 3 bases at J, with 18 bases between. Per the germline V gene, CDR1 is PRHDT and CDR2 is FYEKMQ (reference sequence). The CDR3 is made up of 16 amino acids. The CDR3 sequence is CASRSGYRGNYNEQFF. Written as DNA, the CDR3 is TGTGCCAGCAGAAGTGGGTATCGGGGGAACTACAATGAGCAGTTCTTC.

This clone has only one observation. This chain joins TRBV4-1 and TRBJ2-7; TRBD1 matches 8 bases. Germline assignment: CDR1 MGHRA and CDR2 YSYEKL. V shed 2 bases, J shed 4 bases, and the junction held 7 bases outside the gene matches. This CDR3 spans 15 amino acids. The chain's CDR3 is CASSQPWTGSYEQYF. The CDR3 coding sequence is TGCGCCAGCAGCCAACCTTGGACAGGGAGTTACGAGCAGTACTTC.

This clone was observed a few times. V is TRBV5-1 and J is TRBJ2-4, with 8 nucleotides matching TRBD1. V lost 0 bases, J lost 8 bases, and 4 bases stayed unmatched. The CDR3 loop spans 14 amino acids. Germline V CDR1 and CDR2: SGHRS, YFSETQ. This CDR3 reads CASSLAAGQDIQYF. CDR3 nucleotides: TGCGCCAGCAGCTTGGCGGCGGGACAGGACATTCAGTACTTC.

The CDR3 region has the DNA TGTGCCATCAGTGGGACTAGCGGGAGCAACGAGCAGTACTTC. This translates into CAISGTSGSNEQYF. J is TRBJ2-7 and V is TRBV10-3; 13 nucleotides line up with TRBD2. CDR3 length equals 14 residues. The V gene's germline CDR1 is ENHRY and CDR2 SYGVKD. V lost 4 bases, J lost 5 bases, and 2 bases stayed unmatched.

The chain uses TRBV2 and TRBJ2-2, with D possibly being TRBD2 (6 bases). CDR3 length: 15 residues. V lost 3 bases to trimming and J lost 8 bases, with 16 bases between them. Looked up from germline, CDR1 is SNHLY and CDR2 is FYNNEI. The CDR3 spells CASSEGGEREGELFF. The CDR3 bases are TGTGCCAGCAGTGAGGGGGGTGAGAGGGAAGGGGAGCTGTTTTTT.

The CDR3 here is CASTRSAGARGPRPQHF. CDR3 DNA: TGTGCCAGCACCCGCTCTGCCGGGGCCAGGGGGCCCCGGCCCCAGCATTTT. The V and J genes are TRBV7-8 and TRBJ1-5; 8 nucleotides align to TRBD1. The CDR3 contains 17 residues. The germline V gene has CDR1 SGHVS and CDR2 FQNEAQ. The J segment lost 9 bases and the V segment lost 7 bases, leaving 20 bases of the junction unmatched. Filled out from reference TRBV7-8 and TRBJ1-5, the complete variable domain reads GAGVSQSPRYKVAKRGQDVALRCDPISGHVSLFWYQQALGQGPEFLTYFQNEAQLDKSGLPSDRFFAERPEGSVSTLKIQRTQQEDSAVYLCASTRSAGARGPRPQHFGDGTRLSIL.

About this clone itself: This sample also contains other DNA sequences that code for the same CDR3. This chain connects TRBV5-1 to TRBJ2-4; no reliable D call. Germline V gene sequence: CDR1 SGHRS, CDR2 YFSETQ. The CDR3 length is 13 residues. V lost 0 bases and J 4 bases, leaving 5 bases between the germline ends. CDR3 DNA sequence: TGCGCCAGCAGCTTGGGCGGAAAAAACATTCAGTACTTC. Translation gives CASSLGGKNIQYF.

This chain joins TRBV7-9 and TRBJ2-1, with a weak D call TRBD1 (5 bases). The germline CDR1 and CDR2 sequences are SEHNR and FQNEAQ (reference sequence). The CDR3 spans 13 residues. V gave up 4 bases and J gave up 8 bases, with 12 bases separating them. The CDR3 here is CASSSYRFHEQFF. In nucleotides, the CDR3 is TGTGCCAGCAGCTCTTACAGGTTCCATGAGCAGTTCTTC.